This T cell receptor beta chain was documented in a study of blood T cells in healthy people across ages. For the study at large: Capture by template switching was about one barcoded beta molecule per two T cells. General study points: Not knowing donor CMV status may have confounded expanded clonotype changes. The study could not conclusively compare naive and antigen-experienced cells, given its unsorted PBMCs. Compared with aged donors, long-lived donors showed fewer expanded clones, suggesting selection.

This CDR3 is 13 amino acids long. The V gene's germline CDR1 is DFQATT and CDR2 SNEGSKA (reference sequence). A J-beta primer mix and a sample-barcoded 5' primer were used in a second PCR of about 7 to 12 cycles. Via MiXCR, TCRdb re-called the 5' RACE reads, giving one row per CDR3 protein. The sample has about 1,400,000 distinct CDR3 sequences, about 43% seen once; the top ten hold 7.9%. Note on this clonotype: Its antigen is still unknown.

The gene calls are TRBV20-1 and TRBJ2-5; 10 bases map to TRBD1. The end of the DNA is better explained by TRBJ2-7, so the J call may be wrong. Sequencing was performed on blood. The receptor comes from a woman aged 18-29 years in good health. CDR3 residues: CSASRDRGGEQYF. CDR3 coding DNA: TGCAGTGCTAGCCGGGACAGGGGTGGCGAGCAGTACTTC.